This paragraph reports one T cell receptor beta chain. The repertoire was sequenced with immunoSEQ multiplex PCR; TCRdb's copy has only in-frame clones and lacks some. The profile shows 95,000 to 100,000 clones, 90% to 95% of them singletons. Germline V CDR1 and CDR2: SGHAT, FQNNGV. CDR3 length equals 14 residues. With V trimmed by 5 bases and J by 10 bases, 13 bases remained unmatched. This sample was included in a study of blood T cell repertoires in COVID-19. The chain couples TRBV11-2 to TRBJ1-1; 7 bases are a match to TRBD1. Source material: peripheral blood. The receptor's source is a man between 45 and 60 years old with acute or convalescent COVID-19. The CDR3, as DNA: TGTGCCAGCAGCAACCGACAGGGCGCTCCCCGAGCTTTCTTT. This codes for CASSNRQGAPRAFF.